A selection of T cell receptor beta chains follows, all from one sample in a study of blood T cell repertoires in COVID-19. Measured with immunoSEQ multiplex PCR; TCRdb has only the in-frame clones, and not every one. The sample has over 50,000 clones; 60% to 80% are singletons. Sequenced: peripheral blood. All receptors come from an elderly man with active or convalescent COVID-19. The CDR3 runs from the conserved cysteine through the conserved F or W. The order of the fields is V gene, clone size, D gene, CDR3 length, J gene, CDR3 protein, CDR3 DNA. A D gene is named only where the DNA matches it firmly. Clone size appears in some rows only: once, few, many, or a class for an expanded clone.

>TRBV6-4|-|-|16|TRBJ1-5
CASSDSATVSNQPQHF
TGTGCCAGCAGTGACTCCGCGACAGTGAGCAATCAGCCCCAGCATTTT
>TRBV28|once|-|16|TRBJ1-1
CASRYRDTAYHTEAFF
TGTGCCAGCAGATACCGGGACACCGCTTACCACACTGAAGCTTTCTTT
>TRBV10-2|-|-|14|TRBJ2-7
CASREMRRTGEQYF
TGCGCCAGCAGGGAGATGAGAAGAACAGGGGAGCAGTACTTC
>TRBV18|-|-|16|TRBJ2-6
CASSPETSSGANVLTF
TGTGCCAGCTCACCAGAAACTAGCTCTGGGGCCAACGTCCTGACTTTC
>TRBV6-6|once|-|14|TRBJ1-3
CASSYAGSGNTIYF
TGTGCCAGCAGTTACGCGGGGTCTGGAAACACCATATATTTT
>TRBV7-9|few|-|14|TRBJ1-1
CASSFDTLNTEAFF
TGTGCCAGCAGCTTCGACACTTTGAACACTGAAGCTTTCTTT
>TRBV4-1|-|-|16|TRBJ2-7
CASSQVSPTGTYEQYF
TGCGCCAGCAGCCAAGTTAGTCCGACAGGAACCTACGAGCAGTACTTC
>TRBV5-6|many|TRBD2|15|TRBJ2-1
CASSLGTSGGVEQFF
TGTGCCAGCAGCTTGGGGACTAGCGGTGGAGTTGAGCAGTTCTTC
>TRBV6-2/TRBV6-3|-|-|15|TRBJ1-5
CASSPRKELNQPQHF
TGTGCCAGCAGCCCTAGGAAGGAACTAAATCAGCCCCAGCATTTT
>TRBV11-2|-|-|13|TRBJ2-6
CASSFAGANVLTF
TGTGCCAGCAGCTTCGCTGGGGCCAACGTCCTGACTTTC
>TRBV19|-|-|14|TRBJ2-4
CASMGARPKNIQYF
TGTGCCAGTATGGGGGCCCGACCCAAAAACATTCAGTACTTC
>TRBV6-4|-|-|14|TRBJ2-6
CASSDSGKANVLTF
TGTGCCAGCAGTGACTCGGGCAAGGCTAACGTCCTGACTTTC
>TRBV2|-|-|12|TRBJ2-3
CASNERWDTQYF
TGTGCCAGCAACGAGAGATGGGATACGCAGTATTTT
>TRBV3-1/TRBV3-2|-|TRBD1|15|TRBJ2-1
CASSQGDTGGNEQFF
TGTGCCAGCAGCCAAGGGGATACAGGGGGCAATGAGCAGTTCTTC
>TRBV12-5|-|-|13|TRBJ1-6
CASGFDLRSPLHF
TGTGCTAGTGGTTTTGATCTACGGTCACCCCTCCACTTT
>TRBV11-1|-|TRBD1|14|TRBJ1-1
CASSLAGTAGEAFF
TGTGCCAGCAGCTTAGCTGGGACAGCCGGGGAAGCTTTCTTT
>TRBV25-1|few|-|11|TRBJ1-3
CAVSSGNTIYF
TGTGCCGTCTCCTCTGGAAACACCATATATTTT
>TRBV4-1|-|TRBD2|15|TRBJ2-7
CASSQSGALSYEQYF
TGCGCCAGCAGCCAAAGCGGGGCGCTCTCCTACGAGCAGTACTTC
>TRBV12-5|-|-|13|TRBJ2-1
CASGLEDSGSQFF
TGTGCTAGTGGTTTGGAGGATAGCGGTTCGCAGTTCTTC
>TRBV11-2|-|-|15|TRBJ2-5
CASSLEGARIETQYF
TGTGCCAGCAGCTTAGAGGGGGCGCGTATTGAGACCCAGTACTTC
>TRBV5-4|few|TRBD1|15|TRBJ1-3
CASSLEGAGLNTIYF
TGTGCCAGCAGCTTGGAGGGGGCCGGCCTAAACACCATATATTTT
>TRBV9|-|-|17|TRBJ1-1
CASSGRVGVSGNTEAFF
TGTGCCAGCAGCGGACGGGTGGGAGTATCCGGGAACACTGAAGCTTTCTTT
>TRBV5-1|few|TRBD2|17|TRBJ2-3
CASSEGLAHDGTDTQYF
TGCGCCAGTTCTGAGGGACTAGCCCACGATGGTACAGATACGCAGTATTTT
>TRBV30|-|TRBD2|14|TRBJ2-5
CAWSPGRGGETQYF
TGTGCCTGGAGCCCCGGGAGGGGAGGCGAGACCCAGTACTTC
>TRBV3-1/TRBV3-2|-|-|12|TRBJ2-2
CASSQSTGELFF
TGTGCCAGCAGCCAGTCAACCGGGGAGCTGTTTTTT
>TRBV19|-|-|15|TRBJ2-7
CASSRHRDTRSEQYF
TGTGCCAGTAGTAGGCACCGGGACACACGCTCCGAGCAGTACTTC
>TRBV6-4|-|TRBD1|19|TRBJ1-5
CASSDGQGGIWGSNQPQHF
TGTGCCAGCAGTGACGGTCAGGGGGGTATTTGGGGTAGCAATCAGCCCCAGCATTTT
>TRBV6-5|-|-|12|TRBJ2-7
CASSPGAYEQYF
TGTGCCAGCAGCCCGGGGGCCTACGAGCAGTACTTC
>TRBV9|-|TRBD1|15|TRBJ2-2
CASSARTGETGELFF
TGTGCCAGCAGCGCGCGGACAGGAGAGACCGGGGAGCTGTTTTTT
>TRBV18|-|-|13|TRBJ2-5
CASSRGNQETQYF
TGTGCCAGCTCACGGGGCAACCAAGAGACCCAGTACTTC
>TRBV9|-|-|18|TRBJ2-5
CASSVATSTVGRQETQYF
TGTGCCAGCAGCGTAGCTACGAGTACGGTAGGCAGGCAAGAGACCCAGTACTTC
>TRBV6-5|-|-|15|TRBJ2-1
CASRRGQTEHNEQFF
TGTGCCAGCAGGCGGGGACAGACTGAACACAATGAGCAGTTCTTC
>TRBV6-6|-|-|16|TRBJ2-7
CASSYSPRGNSYEQYF
TGTGCCAGCAGTTACTCACCCCGGGGGAACTCCTACGAGCAGTACTTC
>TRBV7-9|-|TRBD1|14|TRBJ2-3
CASSLGTGEDTQYF
TGTGCCAGCAGCTTAGGGACAGGGGAAGATACGCAGTATTTT
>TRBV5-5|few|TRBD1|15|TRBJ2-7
CASIESMAGGYEQYF
TGTGCCAGCATCGAAAGTATGGCAGGGGGTTACGAGCAGTACTTC
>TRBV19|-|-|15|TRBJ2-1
CASRVLGHTYNEQFF
TGTGCCAGTAGGGTGCTGGGACATACCTACAATGAGCAGTTCTTC
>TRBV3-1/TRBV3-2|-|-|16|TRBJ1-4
CASSHFGHSTNEKLFF
TGTGCCAGCAGCCACTTTGGCCATTCAACTAATGAAAAACTGTTTTTT
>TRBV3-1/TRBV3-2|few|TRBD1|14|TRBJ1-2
CASTLQGANYGYTF
TGTGCCAGCACCCTCCAGGGGGCTAACTATGGCTACACCTTC
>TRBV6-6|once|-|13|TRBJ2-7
CASSLRVQYEQYF
TGTGCCAGCAGCCTGCGGGTGCAGTACGAGCAGTACTTC
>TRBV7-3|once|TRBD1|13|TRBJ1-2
CASSPQTGGGYTF
TGTGCCAGCAGCCCCCAGACAGGGGGAGGCTACACCTTC
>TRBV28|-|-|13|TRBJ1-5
CASILGGNQPQHF
TGTGCCAGCATTCTCGGGGGCAATCAGCCCCAGCATTTT
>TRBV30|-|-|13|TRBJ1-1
CAWSVREGAEAFF
TGTGCCTGGAGTGTTAGGGAGGGGGCTGAAGCTTTCTTT
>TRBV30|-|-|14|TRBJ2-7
CAWSSPAVYYEQYF
TGTGCCTGGAGTTCCCCCGCGGTTTACTACGAGCAGTACTTC
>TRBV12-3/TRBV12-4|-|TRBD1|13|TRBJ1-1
CASSFTGGTEAFF
TGTGCCAGCAGTTTCACAGGGGGGACTGAAGCTTTCTTT
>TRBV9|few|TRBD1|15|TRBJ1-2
CASSGPQGARGGYTF
TGTGCCAGCAGCGGACCACAGGGGGCGCGAGGTGGCTACACCTTC